This entry describes one T cell receptor beta chain. This specimen comes from a study of graft-versus-host responses after intestinal transplantation. Study results and caveats: Early declines in HvG clones that occurred post-transplant were associated with peak circulating GvH clone levels. Analysis identified GvH clones in recipient marrow, with some appearing first in ileum or blood.

Germline V gene sequence: CDR1 SGHRS, CDR2 YFSETQ. This CDR3 comprises 14 residues. Unmatched junction bases numbered 3, after V lost 4 bases and J lost 3 bases. Only in-frame clones appear in the TCRdb table, and some are missing; sequencing was by immunoSEQ multiplex PCR. Of about 10,000 clones in the sample, roughly 32% were seen once. This chain joins TRBV5-1 and TRBJ2-3; 9 positions agree with TRBD1. The sequencing here drew on alloreactive CD4+ T cells from a mixed lymphocyte reaction culture, taken before transplantation. Subset in this sample: CFSE-low proliferating T cells sorted from roughly six-day pre-transplant mixed lymphocyte reaction (GvH or HvG direction). The sequence derives from a human patient who was an organ donor for intestinal transplantation. The chain's CDR3 is CASSVDRGTDTQYF. CDR3 DNA: TGCGCCAGCAGCGTGGACAGGGGTACAGATACGCAGTATTTT.